In its sample, the clone carrying this T cell receptor beta chain was seen many times. Deletions cut 4 bases from V and 1 base from J, with 13 bases between. CDR3 size: 15 residues. Germline V gives CDR1 LGHNA, CDR2 YNFKEQ. Tregs were sorted as CD4+CD25+CD127-/low cells. MiXCR, run by TCRdb on the 5' RACE reads, gives a single entry per CDR3 protein. The sample includes tens of thousands of distinct CDR3 sequences, less than 30% of them seen just once. Sequencing was performed on tumor-infiltrating Tregs sorted from the breast tumor. The sequence was collected from a female donor with breast cancer. The chain couples TRBV4-2 to TRBJ1-1; the D is unclear. The CDR3 nucleotides are TGTGCCAGCAGCCGCCCGCTGGGAGAGAACACTGAAGCTTTCTTT. This sequence encodes CASSRPLGENTEAFF.